This T cell receptor (beta chain) derives from a study of blood T cell repertoires in COVID-19. Study context: The origin of the acute and convalescent COVID-19 samples was the United States, Italy and Spain. Sources were T cells, B-cell-depleted T cells, or PBMCs; the material itself was cDNA or gDNA.

TCRdb's copy holds only in-frame clones and misses some; the assay was immunoSEQ multiplex PCR. The top ten clones hold 1% to 1.3% of a sample with around 290,000 clones, around nine tenths of them seen once. This clone was seen ten or more times. Other DNA sequences of this sample code for an identical CDR3. From germline, CDR1 is SQVTM and CDR2 ANQGSEA. Trimming at V came to 6 bases and at J to 3 bases, leaving 2 bases not matched to a gene. The CDR3 consists of 11 residues. Cohort 3 donors were reported recovered after two negative PCRs, clearance, or symptom resolution. The receptor's source is a woman aged 25 to 39 who had recovered from COVID-19. The sample was PBMCs or T cells enriched from blood (not recorded which). The V call is TRBV29-1, the J call TRBJ2-7; TRBD1 agrees at 7 bases. Here the CDR3 reads CSVGTDYEQYF. The CDR3 DNA is TGCAGCGTGGGGACAGACTACGAGCAGTACTTC.